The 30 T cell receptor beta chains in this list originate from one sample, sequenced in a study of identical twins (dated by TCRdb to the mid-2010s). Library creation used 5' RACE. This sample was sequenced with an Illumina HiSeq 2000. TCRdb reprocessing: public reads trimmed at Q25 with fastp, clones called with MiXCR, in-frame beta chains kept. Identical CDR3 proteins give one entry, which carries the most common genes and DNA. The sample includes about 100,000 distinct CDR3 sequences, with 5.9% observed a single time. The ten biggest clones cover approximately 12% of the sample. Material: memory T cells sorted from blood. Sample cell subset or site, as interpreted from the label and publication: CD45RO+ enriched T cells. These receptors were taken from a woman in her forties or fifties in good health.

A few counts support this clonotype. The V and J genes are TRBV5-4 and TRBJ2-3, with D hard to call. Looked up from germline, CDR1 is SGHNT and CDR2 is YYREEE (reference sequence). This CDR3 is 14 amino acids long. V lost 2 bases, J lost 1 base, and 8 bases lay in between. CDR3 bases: TGTGCCAGCAGCTTTGAGGAGCGCACAGATACGCAGTATTTT. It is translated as CASSFEERTDTQYF.

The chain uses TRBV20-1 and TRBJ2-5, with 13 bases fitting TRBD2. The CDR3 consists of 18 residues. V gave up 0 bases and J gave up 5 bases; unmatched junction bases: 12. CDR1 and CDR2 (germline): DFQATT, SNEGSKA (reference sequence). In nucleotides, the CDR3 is TGCAGTGCTAGAGATCGTTTTACTAGCGGGAGGGTCGGGGAGACCCAGTACTTC. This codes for CSARDRFTSGRVGETQYF.

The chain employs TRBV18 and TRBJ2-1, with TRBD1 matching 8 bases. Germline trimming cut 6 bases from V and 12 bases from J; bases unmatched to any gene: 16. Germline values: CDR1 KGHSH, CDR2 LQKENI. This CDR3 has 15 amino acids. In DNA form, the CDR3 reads TGTGCCAGCTCCCGGACAGGCGGACAGGGTGGTTCGCAGTTCTTC. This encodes CASSRTGGQGGSQFF.

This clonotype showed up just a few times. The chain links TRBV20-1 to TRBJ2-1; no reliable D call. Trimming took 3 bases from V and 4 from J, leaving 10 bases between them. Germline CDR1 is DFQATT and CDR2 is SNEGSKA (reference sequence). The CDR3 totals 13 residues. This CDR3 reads CSASLWQYNEQFF. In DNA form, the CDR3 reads TGCAGTGCTAGTTTGTGGCAGTACAATGAGCAGTTCTTC.

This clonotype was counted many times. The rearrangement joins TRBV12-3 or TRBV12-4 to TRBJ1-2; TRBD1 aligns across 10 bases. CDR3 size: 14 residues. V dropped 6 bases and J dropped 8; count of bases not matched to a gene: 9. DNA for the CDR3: TGTGCCAGCAGAGCCTCCGGGACAGGGGAGGGCTACACCTTC. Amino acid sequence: CASRASGTGEGYTF.

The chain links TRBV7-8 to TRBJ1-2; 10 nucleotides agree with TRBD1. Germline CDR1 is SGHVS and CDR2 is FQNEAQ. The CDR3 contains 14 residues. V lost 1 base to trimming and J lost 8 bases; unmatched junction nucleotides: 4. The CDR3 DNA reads TGTGCCAGCAGCTTAGGTGGGACAGGGGAAGGCTACACCTTC. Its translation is CASSLGGTGEGYTF.

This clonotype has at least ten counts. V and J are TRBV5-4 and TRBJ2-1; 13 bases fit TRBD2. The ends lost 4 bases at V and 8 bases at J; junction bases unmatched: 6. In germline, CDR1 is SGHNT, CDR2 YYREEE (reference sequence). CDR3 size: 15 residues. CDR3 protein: CASSPTSGRIYEQFF. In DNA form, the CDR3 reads TGTGCCAGCAGCCCGACTAGCGGGAGGATCTATGAGCAGTTCTTC.

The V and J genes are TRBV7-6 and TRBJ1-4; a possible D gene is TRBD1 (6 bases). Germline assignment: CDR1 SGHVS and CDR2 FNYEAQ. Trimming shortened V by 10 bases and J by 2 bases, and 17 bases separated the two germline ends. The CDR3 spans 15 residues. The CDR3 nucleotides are TGTGCCACGGGGGGTCAGGGGACGACTAATGAAAAACTGTTTTTT. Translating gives CATGGQGTTNEKLFF.

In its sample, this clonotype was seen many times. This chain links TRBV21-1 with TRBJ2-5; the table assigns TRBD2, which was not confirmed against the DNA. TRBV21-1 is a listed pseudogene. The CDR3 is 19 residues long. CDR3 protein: CASSNVSRGTSGSRETQYF. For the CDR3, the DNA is TGTGCCAGCAGCAACGTTAGCCGAGGGACTAGCGGGAGTAGGGAGACCCAGTACTTC.

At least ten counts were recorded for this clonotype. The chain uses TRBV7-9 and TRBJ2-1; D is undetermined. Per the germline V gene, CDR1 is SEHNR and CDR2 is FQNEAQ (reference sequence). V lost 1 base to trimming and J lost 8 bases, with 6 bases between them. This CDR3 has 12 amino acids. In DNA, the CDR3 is TGTGCCAGCAGCTTAGTCGTGCATGAGCAGTTCTTC. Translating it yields CASSLVVHEQFF.

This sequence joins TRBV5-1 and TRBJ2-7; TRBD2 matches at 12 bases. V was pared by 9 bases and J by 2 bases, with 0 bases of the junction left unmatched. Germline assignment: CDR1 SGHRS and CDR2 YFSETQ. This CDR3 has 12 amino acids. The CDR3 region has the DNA TGCGCCACTAGCGGGAGGGCCTACGAGCAGTACTTC. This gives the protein CATSGRAYEQYF.

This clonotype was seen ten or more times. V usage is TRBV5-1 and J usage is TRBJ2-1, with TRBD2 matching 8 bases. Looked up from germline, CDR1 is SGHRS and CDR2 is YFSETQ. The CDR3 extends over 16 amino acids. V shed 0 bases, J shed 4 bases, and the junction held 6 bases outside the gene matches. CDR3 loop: CASSLEGGRTYNEQFF. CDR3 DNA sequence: TGCGCCAGCAGCTTGGAAGGCGGGAGGACTTACAATGAGCAGTTCTTC.

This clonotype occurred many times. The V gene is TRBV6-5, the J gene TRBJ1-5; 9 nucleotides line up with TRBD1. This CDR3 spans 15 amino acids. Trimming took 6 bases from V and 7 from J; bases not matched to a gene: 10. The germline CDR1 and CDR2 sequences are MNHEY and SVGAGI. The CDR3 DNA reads TGTGCCAGCAGCCAGGACAGGGGAGAATGGCAGCCCCAGCATTTT. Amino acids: CASSQDRGEWQPQHF.

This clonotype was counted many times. CDR3 DNA sequence: TGTGCCAGCACCCTGAAAGCCGATTCACCCCTCCACTTT. Translated: CASTLKADSPLHF. The rearrangement uses TRBV7-9 and TRBJ1-6; D ambiguous. Germline CDR1 reads SEHNR; CDR2 reads FQNEAQ (reference sequence). V dropped 7 bases and J dropped 8 bases, with 12 bases sitting between them. The CDR3 runs to 13 residues.

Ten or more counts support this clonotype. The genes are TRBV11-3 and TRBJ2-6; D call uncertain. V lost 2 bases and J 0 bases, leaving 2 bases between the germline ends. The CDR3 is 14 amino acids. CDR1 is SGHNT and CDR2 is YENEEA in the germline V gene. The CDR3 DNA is TGTGCCAGCAGCTTATACTCTGGGGCCAACGTCCTGACTTTC. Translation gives CASSLYSGANVLTF.

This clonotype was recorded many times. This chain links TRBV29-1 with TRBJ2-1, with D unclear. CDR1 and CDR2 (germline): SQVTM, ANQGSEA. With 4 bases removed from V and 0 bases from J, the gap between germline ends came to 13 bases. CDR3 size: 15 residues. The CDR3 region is CSVGVRVSSYNEQFF. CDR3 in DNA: TGCAGCGTTGGGGTACGGGTAAGCTCCTACAATGAGCAGTTCTTC.

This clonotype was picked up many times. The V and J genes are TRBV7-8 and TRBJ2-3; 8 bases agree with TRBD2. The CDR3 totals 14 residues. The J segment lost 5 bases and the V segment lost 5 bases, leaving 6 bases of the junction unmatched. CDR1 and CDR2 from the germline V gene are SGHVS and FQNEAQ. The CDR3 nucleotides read TGTGCCAGCAGCCACTATAGCGGGAAAGATACGCAGTATTTT. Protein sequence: CASSHYSGKDTQYF.

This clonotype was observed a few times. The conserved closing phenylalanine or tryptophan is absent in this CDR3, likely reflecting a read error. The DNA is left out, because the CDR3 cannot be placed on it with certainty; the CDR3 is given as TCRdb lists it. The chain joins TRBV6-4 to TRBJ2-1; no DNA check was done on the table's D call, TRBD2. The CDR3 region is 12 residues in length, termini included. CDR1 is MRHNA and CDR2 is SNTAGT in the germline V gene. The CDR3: CASSFRDGVLFL.

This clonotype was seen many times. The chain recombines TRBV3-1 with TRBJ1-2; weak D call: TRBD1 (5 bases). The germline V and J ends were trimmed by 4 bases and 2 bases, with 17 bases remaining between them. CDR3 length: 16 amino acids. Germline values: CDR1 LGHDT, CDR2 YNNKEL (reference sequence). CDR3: CASSPIWGGANYGYTF. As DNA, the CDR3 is TGTGCCAGCAGCCCCATTTGGGGTGGGGCGAACTATGGCTACACCTTC.

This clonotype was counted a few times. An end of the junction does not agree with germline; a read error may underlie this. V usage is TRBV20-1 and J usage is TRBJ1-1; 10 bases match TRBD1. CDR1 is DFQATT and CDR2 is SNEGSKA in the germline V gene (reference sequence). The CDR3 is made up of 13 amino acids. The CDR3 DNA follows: TGCAGTGCTAGACTCCGACAGGGGGCAAATCTAATCTTT. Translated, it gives CSARLRQGANLIF.

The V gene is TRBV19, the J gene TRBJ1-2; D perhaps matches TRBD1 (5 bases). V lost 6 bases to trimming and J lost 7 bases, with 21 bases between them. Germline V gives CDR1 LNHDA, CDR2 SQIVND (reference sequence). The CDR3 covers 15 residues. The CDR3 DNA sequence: TGTGCCAGTAGCAACGGTAGGGGCGGTTTTGGTGGCTACACCTTC. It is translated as CASSNGRGGFGGYTF.

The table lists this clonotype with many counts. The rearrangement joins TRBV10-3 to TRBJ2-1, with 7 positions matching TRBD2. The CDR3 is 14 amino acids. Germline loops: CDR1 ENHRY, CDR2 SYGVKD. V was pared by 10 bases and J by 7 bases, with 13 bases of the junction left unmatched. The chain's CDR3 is CATTSEDLGNEQFF. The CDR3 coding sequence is TGTGCCACCACTAGCGAAGATCTTGGGAATGAGCAGTTCTTC.

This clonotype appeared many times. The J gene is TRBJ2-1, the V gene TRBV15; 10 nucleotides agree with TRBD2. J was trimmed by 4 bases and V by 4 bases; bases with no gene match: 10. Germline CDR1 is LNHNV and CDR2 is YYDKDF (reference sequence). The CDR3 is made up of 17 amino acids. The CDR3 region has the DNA TGTGCCACCAGCACCAGAGGGGAGCGGGAGGGGTACAATGAGCAGTTCTTC. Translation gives CATSTRGEREGYNEQFF. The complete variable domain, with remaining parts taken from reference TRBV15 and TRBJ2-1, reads DAMVIQNPRYQVTQFGKPVTLSCSQTLNHNVMYWYQQKSSQAPKLLFHYYDKDFNNEADTPDNFQSRRPNTSFCFLDIRSPGLGDTAMYLCATSTRGEREGYNEQFFGPGTRLTVL.

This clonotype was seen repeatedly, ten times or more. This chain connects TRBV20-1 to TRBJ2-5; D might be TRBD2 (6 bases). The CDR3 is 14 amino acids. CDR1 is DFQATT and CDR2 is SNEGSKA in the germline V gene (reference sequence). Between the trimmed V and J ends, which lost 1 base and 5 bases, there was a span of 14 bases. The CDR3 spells CSARGLDGGETQYF. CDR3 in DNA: TGCAGTGCTAGAGGGCTAGATGGAGGGGAGACCCAGTACTTC.

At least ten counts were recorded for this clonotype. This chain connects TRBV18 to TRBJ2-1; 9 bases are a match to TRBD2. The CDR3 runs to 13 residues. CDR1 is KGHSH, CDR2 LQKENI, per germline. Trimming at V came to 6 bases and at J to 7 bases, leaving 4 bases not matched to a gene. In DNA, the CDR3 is TGTGCCAGCTCGGGGACTAGCAAGAATGAGCAGTTCTTC. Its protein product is CASSGTSKNEQFF.

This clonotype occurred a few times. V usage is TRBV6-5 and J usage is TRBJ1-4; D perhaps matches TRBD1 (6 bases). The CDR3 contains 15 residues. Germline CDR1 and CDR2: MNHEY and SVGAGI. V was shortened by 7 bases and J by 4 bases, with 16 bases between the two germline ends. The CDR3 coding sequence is TGTGCCAGCAACCCCGGGACACGGGGTAATGAAAAACTGTTTTTT. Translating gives CASNPGTRGNEKLFF.

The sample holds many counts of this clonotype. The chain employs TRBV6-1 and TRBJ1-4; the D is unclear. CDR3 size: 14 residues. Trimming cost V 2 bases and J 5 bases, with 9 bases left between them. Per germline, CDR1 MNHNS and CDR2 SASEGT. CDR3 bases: TGTGCCAGCAGTGAACAGAGGATGAATGAAAAACTGTTTTTT. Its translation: CASSEQRMNEKLFF.

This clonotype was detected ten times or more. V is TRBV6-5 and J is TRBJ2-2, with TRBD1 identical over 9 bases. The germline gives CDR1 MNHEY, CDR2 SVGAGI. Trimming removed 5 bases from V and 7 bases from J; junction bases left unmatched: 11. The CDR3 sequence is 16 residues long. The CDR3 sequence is CASSQIGTGIGGELFF. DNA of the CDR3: TGTGCCAGCAGTCAGATAGGGACAGGGATAGGCGGGGAGCTGTTTTTT.

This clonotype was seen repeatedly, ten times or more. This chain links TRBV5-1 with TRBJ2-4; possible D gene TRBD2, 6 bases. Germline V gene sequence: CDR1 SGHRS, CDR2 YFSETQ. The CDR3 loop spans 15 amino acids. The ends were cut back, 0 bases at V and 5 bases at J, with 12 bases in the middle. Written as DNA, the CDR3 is TGCGCCAGCAGCTTGGTTGGTAGGGAGGAAAACATTCAGTACTTC. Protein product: CASSLVGREENIQYF. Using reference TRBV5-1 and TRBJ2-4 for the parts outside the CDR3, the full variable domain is KAGVTQTPRYLIKTRGQQVTLSCSPISGHRSVSWYQQTPGQGLQFLFEYFSETQRNKGNFPGRFSGRQFSNSRSEMNVSTLELGDSALYLCASSLVGREENIQYFGAGTRLSVL.

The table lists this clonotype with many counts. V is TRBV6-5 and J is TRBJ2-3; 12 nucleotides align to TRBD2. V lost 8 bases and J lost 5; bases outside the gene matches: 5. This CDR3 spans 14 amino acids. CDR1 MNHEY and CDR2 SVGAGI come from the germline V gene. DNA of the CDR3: TGTGCCAGCGGGTTGGGACTAGCGGGAGATACGCAGTATTTT. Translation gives CASGLGLAGDTQYF.